Following are 2 T cell receptor beta chains from one sample sequenced in a study of neoadjuvant anti-PD-1 for oral cavity cancer. Only in-frame clones appear in the TCRdb table, and some are missing; sequencing was by immunoSEQ multiplex PCR. The table shows about 14,000 clones, with around 70% occurring only once. The material was PBMCs, obtained before nivolumab (anti-PD-1) treatment. These receptors originate from a person between 35 and 79 years old with oral cavity squamous cell carcinoma.

This clone has a single count. The V call is TRBV11-2, the J call TRBJ2-1; the match to TRBD1 covers 7 bases. The CDR3 runs to 16 residues. Germline assignment: CDR1 SGHAT and CDR2 FQNNGV. Trimming took 3 bases from V and 5 from J; bases not matched to a gene: 10. The CDR3, as DNA: TGTGCCAGCAGCTTTTCGGCCGGGACAGCTCACAATGAGCAGTTCTTC. This translates into CASSFSAGTAHNEQFF.

This chain joins TRBV30 and TRBJ1-1; a weak D match, TRBD1 (6 bases). V was shortened by 0 bases and J by 5 bases, with 19 bases between the two germline ends. Germline V gives CDR1 GTSNPN, CDR2 SVGIG (reference sequence). The CDR3 is 16 residues long. The CDR3 nucleotides read TGTGCCTGGAGTGTAAACCCATCCCGTAGGGGGACTGAAGCTTTCTTT. Its protein is CAWSVNPSRRGTEAFF.